This T cell receptor beta chain was obtained from a study of T cells in tuberculosis. Overall study: This South African cohort compared adolescents with or without latent tuberculosis against adults with active tuberculosis. Regarding the study as a whole: A GMM-specific repertoire classifier reached 75% to 90% accuracy, AUROC about 0.9.

In the case of this clone: Antigen: not known.

This table comes from immunoSEQ multiplex PCR, and its TCRdb copy is limited to in-frame clones, with some not included. The data contain about 28,000 clones, around 89% of them seen just once; the ten biggest clones take up roughly 6.1%. Latent tuberculosis screening used tuberculin skin test and IGRA at entry. The specimen sequenced was PBMCs. This clonotype was obtained from a donor between 5 and 29 years old with latent tuberculosis or without tuberculosis infection.

In nucleotides, the CDR3 is TGTGCCAGCAGCTTGAGGTCAGGGGGAAATGAAAAACTGTTTTTT. Its protein product is CASSLRSGGNEKLFF. The chain recombines TRBV5-4 with TRBJ1-4, with 7 bases that match TRBD1. Germline V gene lookup returns CDR1 SGHNT and CDR2 YYREEE (reference sequence). Losses at the gene ends were 1 base for V and 5 bases for J; bases not matched to a gene: 5. This CDR3 contains 15 residues. The entire variable domain, with the rest obtained from reference TRBV5-4 and TRBJ1-4, is as follows: ETGVTQSPTHLIKTRGQQVTLRCSSQSGHNTVSWYQQALGQGPQFIFQYYREEENGRGNFPPRFSGLQFPNYSSELNVNALELDDSALYLCASSLRSGGNEKLFFGSGTQLSVL.